The T cell receptor beta chain described here comes from a study of OX40 agonist ivuxolimab in advanced cancers. Study outcomes and limitations: CD8+ T cells were the subset that, on average, had more expanded clones than CD4+.

For this clone: Its antigen is still unknown.

Repertoires were generated with immunoSEQ multiplex PCR, while TCRdb's copy carries only in-frame clones and drops some. The table lists approximately 60,000 clones, approximately 92% of them singletons. Trimming removed 6 bases at V and 1 base at J, with 9 bases between. Germline assignment: CDR1 SQVTM and CDR2 ANQGSEA. The CDR3 is made up of 12 amino acids. The chain joins TRBV29-1 to TRBJ1-1; the D is unclear. The sequencing here drew on CD4+ or CD8+ T cells sorted from blood, taken in a trial of the OX40 agonist ivuxolimab. The receptor's source is an adult with an advanced solid tumor such as melanoma, head and neck, liver or kidney cancer. The CDR3 reads CSVVRSNTEAFF. CDR3 coding DNA: TGCAGCGTGGTTAGGTCGAACACTGAAGCTTTCTTT.